This TCR beta chain was sequenced in a study of liver allograft versus peripheral blood T cells. Background on the study: Comparative analysis was performed on T cell receptor repertoires from transplanted livers and from recipients' peripheral blood. The study's findings and limits: A difference was reportedly observed between T cell receptor repertoires inside liver allografts and those in peripheral blood.

Using its own MiXCR run on the reads, TCRdb lists one record per CDR3 protein. The table has 9,200 or so distinct CDR3 sequences, roughly a sixth seen once. Between the trimmed V and J ends, which lost 5 bases and 6 bases, there was a span of 10 bases. The CDR3 length is 13 residues. Per germline, CDR1 LNHNV and CDR2 YYDKDF (reference sequence). This clonotype is deemed medium-sized. Its antigen remains unknown. The chain combines TRBV15 with TRBJ1-4; TRBD1 might be the D (6 bases). This TCR was recovered from a human patient who had a liver transplant. Some of the T cells may derive from the graft donor. The CDR3 bases are TGTGCCACCAGCCACAGGGCCGATGAAAAACTGTTTTTT. This translates into CATSHRADEKLFF.